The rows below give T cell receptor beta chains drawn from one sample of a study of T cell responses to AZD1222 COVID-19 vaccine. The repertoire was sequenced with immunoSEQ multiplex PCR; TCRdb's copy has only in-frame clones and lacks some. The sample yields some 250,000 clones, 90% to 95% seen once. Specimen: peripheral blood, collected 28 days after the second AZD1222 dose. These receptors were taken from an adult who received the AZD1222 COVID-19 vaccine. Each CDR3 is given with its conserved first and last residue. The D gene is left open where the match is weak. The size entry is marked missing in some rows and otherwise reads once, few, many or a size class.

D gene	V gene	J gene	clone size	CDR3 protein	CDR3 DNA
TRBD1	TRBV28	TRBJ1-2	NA	CASSSPTGRVGYTF	TGTGCCAGCAGTTCCCCGACAGGGCGTGTGGGCTACACCTTC
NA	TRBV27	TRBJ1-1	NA	CASSLGPGARTEAFF	TGTGCCAGCAGTTTGGGACCGGGAGCAAGGACTGAAGCTTTCTTT
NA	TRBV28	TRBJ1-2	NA	CASSLWGTGYGYTF	TGTGCCAGCAGTTTATGGGGGACGGGCTATGGCTACACCTTC
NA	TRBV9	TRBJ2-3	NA	CASSVARQSTDTQYF	TGTGCCAGCAGCGTAGCTCGGCAGTCCACAGATACGCAGTATTTT
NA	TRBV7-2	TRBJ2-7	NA	CASSLARSSYEQYF	TGTGCCAGCAGCTTAGCGCGGTCCTCATACGAGCAGTACTTC
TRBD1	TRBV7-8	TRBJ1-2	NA	CASSPTGQYGYTF	TGTGCCAGCAGCCCCACGGGACAGTATGGCTACACCTTC
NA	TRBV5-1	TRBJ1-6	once	CASSLLWGNSPLHF	TGCGCCAGCAGCCTCCTTTGGGGTAATTCACCCCTCCACTTT
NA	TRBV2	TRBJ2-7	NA	CASRVTPYEQYF	TGTGCCAGCAGGGTGACACCCTACGAGCAGTACTTC
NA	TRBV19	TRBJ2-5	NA	CASSIQGRGGETQYF	TGTGCCAGTAGTATCCAGGGTAGGGGAGGAGAGACCCAGTACTTC
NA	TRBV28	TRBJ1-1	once	CASITGHLNTEAFF	TGTGCCAGCATCACGGGACACTTGAACACTGAAGCTTTCTTT
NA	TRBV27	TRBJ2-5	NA	CASSLSPLLETQYF	TGTGCCAGCAGTTTAAGCCCCCTCCTGGAGACCCAGTACTTC